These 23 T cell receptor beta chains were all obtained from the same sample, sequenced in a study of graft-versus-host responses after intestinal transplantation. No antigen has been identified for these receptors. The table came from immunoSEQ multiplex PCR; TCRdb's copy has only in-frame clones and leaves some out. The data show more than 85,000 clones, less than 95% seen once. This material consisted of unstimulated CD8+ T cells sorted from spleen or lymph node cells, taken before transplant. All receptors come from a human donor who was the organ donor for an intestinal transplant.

In DNA form, the CDR3 reads TGTGCCAGCAGCTTGGACCTTTCTAGCGGGGCACGCACAGATACGCAGTATTTT. Its translation: CASSLDLSSGARTDTQYF. This chain connects TRBV5-4 to TRBJ2-3; TRBD2 agrees at 9 bases. Trimming cost V 0 bases and J 1 base; bases outside gene matches: 9. CDR1 and CDR2 from the germline V gene are SGHNT and YYREEE (reference sequence). This CDR3 contains 18 residues.

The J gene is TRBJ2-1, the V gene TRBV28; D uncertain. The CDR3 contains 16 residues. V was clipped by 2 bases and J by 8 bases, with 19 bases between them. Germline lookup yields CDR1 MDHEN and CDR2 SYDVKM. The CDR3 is CASSLGRVVRGDEQFF. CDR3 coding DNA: TGTGCCAGCAGTTTAGGTAGAGTTGTGAGAGGCGATGAGCAGTTCTTC.

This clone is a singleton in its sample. The CDR3 spells CASSLERVQINEQFF. The CDR3 bases are TGCGCCAGCAGCTTGGAACGGGTGCAAATCAATGAGCAGTTCTTC. The V and J genes are TRBV5-1 and TRBJ2-1, with D unclear. V lost 0 bases and J lost 6, with 13 bases in between. The CDR3 has 15 amino acids. Germline lookup yields CDR1 SGHRS and CDR2 YFSETQ.

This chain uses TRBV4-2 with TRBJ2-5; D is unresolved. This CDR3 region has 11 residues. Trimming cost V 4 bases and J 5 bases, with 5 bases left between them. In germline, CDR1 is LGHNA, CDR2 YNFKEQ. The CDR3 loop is CASSRGETQYF. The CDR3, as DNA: TGTGCCAGCAGCCGTGGCGAGACCCAGTACTTC.

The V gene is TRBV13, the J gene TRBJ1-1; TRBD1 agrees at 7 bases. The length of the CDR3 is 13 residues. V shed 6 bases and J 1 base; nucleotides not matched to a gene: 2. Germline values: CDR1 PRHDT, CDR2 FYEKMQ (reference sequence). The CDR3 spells CASSNRGNTEAFF. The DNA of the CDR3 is TGTGCCAGCAGTAACAGGGGGAACACTGAAGCTTTCTTT.

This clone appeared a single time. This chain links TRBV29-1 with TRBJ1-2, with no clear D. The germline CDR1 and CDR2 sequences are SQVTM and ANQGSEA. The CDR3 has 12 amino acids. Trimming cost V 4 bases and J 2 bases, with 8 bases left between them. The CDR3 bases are TGCAGCGTTGTCGGAGACAACTATGGCTACACCTTC. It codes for CSVVGDNYGYTF. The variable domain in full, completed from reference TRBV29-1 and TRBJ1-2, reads SAVISQKPSRDICQRGTSLTIQCQVDSQVTMMFWYRQQPGQSLTLIATANQGSEATYESGFVIDKFPISRPNLTFSTLTVSNMSPEDSSIYLCSVVGDNYGYTFGSGTRLTVV.

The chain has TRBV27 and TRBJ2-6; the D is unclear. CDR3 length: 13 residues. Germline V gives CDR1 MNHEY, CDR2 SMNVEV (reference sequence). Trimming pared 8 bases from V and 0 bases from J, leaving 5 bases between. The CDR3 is CASSISGANVLTF. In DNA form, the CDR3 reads TGTGCCAGCTCAATCTCTGGGGCCAACGTCCTGACTTTC. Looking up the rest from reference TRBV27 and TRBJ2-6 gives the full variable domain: EAQVTQNPRYLITVTGKKLTVTCSQNMNHEYMSWYRQDPGLGLRQIYYSMNVEVTDKGDVPEGYKVSRKEKRNFPLILESPSPNQTSLYFCASSISGANVLTFGAGSRLTVL.

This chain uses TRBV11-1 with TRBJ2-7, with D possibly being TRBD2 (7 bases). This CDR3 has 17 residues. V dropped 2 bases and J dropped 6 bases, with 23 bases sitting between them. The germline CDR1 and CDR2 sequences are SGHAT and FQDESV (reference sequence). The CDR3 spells CASSLQSTWGGASEQYF. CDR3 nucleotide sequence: TGTGCCAGCAGCTTACAATCAACTTGGGGGGGGGCCAGCGAGCAGTACTTC.

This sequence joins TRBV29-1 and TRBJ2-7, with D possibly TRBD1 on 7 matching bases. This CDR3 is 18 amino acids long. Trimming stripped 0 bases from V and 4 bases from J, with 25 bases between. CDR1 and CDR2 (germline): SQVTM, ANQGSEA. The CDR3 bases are TGCAGCGTTGAAGATCCCCATTCGGAAGGGGGCGCGGGATACGAGCAGTACTTC. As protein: CSVEDPHSEGGAGYEQYF.

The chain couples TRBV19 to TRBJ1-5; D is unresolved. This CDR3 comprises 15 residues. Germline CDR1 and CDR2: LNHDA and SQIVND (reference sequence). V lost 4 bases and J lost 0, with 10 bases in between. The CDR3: CASSSLLSSNQPQHF. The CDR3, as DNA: TGTGCCAGTAGTAGTCTCCTGAGTAGCAATCAGCCCCAGCATTTT. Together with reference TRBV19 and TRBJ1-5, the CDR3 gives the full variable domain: DGGITQSPKYLFRKEGQNVTLSCEQNLNHDAMYWYRQDPGQGLRLIYYSQIVNDFQKGDIAEGYSVSREKKESFPLTVTSAQKNPTAFYLCASSSLLSSNQPQHFGDGTRLSIL.

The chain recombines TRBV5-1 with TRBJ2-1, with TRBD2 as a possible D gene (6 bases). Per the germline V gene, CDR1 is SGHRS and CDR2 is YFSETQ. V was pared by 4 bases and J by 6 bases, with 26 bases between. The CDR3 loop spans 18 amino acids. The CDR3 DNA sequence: TGCGCCAGCAGCCGATCCTTCCCGGGAGTAGTTGCTTTCAATGAGCAGTTCTTC. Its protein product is CASSRSFPGVVAFNEQFF.

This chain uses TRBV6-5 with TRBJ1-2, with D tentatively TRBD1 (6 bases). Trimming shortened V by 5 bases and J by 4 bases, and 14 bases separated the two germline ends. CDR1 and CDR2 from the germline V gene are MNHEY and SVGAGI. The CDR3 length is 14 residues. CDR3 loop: CASSENQGPYGYTF. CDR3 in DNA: TGTGCCAGCAGTGAAAACCAGGGGCCCTATGGCTACACCTTC.

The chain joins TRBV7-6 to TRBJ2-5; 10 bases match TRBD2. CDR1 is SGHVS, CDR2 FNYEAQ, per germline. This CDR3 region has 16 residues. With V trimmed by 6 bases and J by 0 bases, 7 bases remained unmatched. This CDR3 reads CASRTRTSGDQETQYF. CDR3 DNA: TGTGCCAGCAGGACGAGGACTAGCGGAGACCAAGAGACCCAGTACTTC.

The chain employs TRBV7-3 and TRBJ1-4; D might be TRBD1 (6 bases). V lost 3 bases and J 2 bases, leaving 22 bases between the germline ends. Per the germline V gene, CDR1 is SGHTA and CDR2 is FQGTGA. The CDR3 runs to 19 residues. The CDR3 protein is CASSFGGAPGSATNEKLFF. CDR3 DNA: TGTGCCAGCAGCTTCGGGGGGGCGCCGGGCTCAGCCACTAATGAAAAACTGTTTTTT.

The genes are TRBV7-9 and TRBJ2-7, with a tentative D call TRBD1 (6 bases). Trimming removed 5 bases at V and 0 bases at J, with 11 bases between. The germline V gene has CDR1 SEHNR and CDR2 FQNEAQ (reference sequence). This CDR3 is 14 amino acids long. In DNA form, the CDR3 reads TGTGCCAGCAGCCTGAGGGACAACTCCTACGAGCAGTACTTC. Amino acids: CASSLRDNSYEQYF.

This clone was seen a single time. The CDR3 loop is CASSLGPGQYYSNQPQHF. In DNA, the CDR3 is TGTGCCAGCAGCTTGGGACCAGGACAGTACTATAGCAATCAGCCCCAGCATTTT. V gene TRBV7-8 combines with J gene TRBJ1-5; weak D call: TRBD1 (6 bases). The V and J ends lost 3 bases and 0 bases respectively, with 18 bases between them. The CDR3 consists of 18 residues. CDR1 and CDR2 from the germline V gene are SGHVS and FQNEAQ. The entire variable domain, with the rest obtained from reference TRBV7-8 and TRBJ1-5, is as follows: GAGVSQSPRYKVAKRGQDVALRCDPISGHVSLFWYQQALGQGPEFLTYFQNEAQLDKSGLPSDRFFAERPEGSVSTLKIQRTQQEDSAVYLCASSLGPGQYYSNQPQHFGDGTRLSIL.

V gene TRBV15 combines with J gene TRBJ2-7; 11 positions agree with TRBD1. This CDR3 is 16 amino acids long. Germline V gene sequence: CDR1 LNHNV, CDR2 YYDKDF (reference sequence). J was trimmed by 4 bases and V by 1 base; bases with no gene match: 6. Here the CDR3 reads CATSRAVGQGVYEQYF. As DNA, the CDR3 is TGTGCCACCAGCAGAGCGGTGGGACAGGGGGTTTACGAGCAGTACTTC.

The CDR3 region is CASSLGGTSSGNTIYF. CDR3 coding DNA: TGCGCCAGCAGCTTGGGGGGGACAAGCTCTGGAAACACCATATATTTT. This rearrangement joins TRBV5-1 to TRBJ1-3, with TRBD1 as a possible D gene (6 bases). Trimming left V 0 bases short and J 0 bases short, with 10 bases between. The CDR3 is 16 residues long. The V gene's germline CDR1 is SGHRS and CDR2 YFSETQ.

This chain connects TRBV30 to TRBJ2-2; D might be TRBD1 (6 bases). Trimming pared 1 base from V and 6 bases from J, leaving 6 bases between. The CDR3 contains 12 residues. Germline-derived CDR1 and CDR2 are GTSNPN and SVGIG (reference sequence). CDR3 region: CAWSGGPGELFF. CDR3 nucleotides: TGTGCCTGGAGTGGGGGGCCCGGGGAGCTGTTTTTT.

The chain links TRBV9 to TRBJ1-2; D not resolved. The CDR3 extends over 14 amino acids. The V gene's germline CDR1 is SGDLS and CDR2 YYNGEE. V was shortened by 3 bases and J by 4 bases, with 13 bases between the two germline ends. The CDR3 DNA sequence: TGTGCCAGCAGCGGAACCCGATGGGCCTATGGCTACACCTTC. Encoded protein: CASSGTRWAYGYTF.

The CDR3 here is CASSLWLAGFLKETQYF. Written as DNA, the CDR3 is TGTGCCAGCAGCTTATGGTTAGCGGGGTTTTTAAAAGAGACCCAGTACTTC. The J gene is TRBJ2-5, the V gene TRBV11-2, with 8 bases lining up with TRBD2. V lost 2 bases and J lost 3; bases outside the gene matches: 11. The CDR3 contains 17 residues. The V gene's germline CDR1 is SGHAT and CDR2 FQNNGV.

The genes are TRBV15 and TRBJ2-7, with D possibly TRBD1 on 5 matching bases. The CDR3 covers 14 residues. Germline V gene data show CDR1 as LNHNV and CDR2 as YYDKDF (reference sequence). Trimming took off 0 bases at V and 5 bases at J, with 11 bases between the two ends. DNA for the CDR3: TGTGCCACCAGCAGAGATCAGGGCGTCCACGAGCAGTACTTC. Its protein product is CATSRDQGVHEQYF. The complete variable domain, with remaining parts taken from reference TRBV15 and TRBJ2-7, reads DAMVIQNPRYQVTQFGKPVTLSCSQTLNHNVMYWYQQKSSQAPKLLFHYYDKDFNNEADTPDNFQSRRPNTSFCFLDIRSPGLGDTAMYLCATSRDQGVHEQYFGPGTRLTVT.

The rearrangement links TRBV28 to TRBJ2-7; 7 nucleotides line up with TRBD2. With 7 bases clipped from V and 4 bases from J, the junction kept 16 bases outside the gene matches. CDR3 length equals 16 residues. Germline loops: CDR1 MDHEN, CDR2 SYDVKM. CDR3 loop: CASIKASGGKEYEQYF. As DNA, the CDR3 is TGTGCCAGCATCAAGGCTAGCGGAGGGAAGGAATACGAGCAGTACTTC.